The rows below give T cell receptor beta chains drawn from one sample of a study of siplizumab effects on memory and regulatory T cells. Using immunoSEQ multiplex PCR, the repertoire was profiled, and TCRdb retains in-frame clones only, with some absent. The sample shows nearly 85,000 clones, approximately 95% of them seen only once. Sequences were obtained from CD8+ T cells sorted from blood. The receptors shown here come from a human donor in good health. Both conserved end residues are part of each CDR3. The D gene is left open where the match is weak. A clone size is listed for some rows: how often the clone was seen (once, few, many), or a class if it is expanded.

V	D	J	size	DNA	CDR3
TRBV5-1	TRBD1	TRBJ2-4	.	TGCGCCAGCAGCAAACGGACAGGGCTGGTTGGCTGGCTGCCCCATCTAGCCAAAAACATTCAGTACTTC	CASSKRTGLVGWLPHLAKNIQYF
TRBV2	.	TRBJ2-7	.	TGTGCCAGCAGTTGGGGGTGGAACTCCTACGAGCAGTACTTC	CASSWGWNSYEQYF
TRBV25-1	TRBD1	TRBJ2-1	.	TGTGCCAGCAGTGAAACAACAGGGGGCGCGGAGCAGTTCTTC	CASSETTGGAEQFF
TRBV7-9	.	TRBJ1-2	once	TGTGCCAGCAGCCAAACAACCGGACAGTTCAACTATGGCTACACCTTC	CASSQTTGQFNYGYTF
TRBV5-5	.	TRBJ1-1	once	TGTGCCAGCAGCCTGGCCGGATCATTGAACACTGAAGCTTTCTTT	CASSLAGSLNTEAFF
TRBV29-1	.	TRBJ1-4	.	TGCAGCGCAGGTGGGGGGGGAGGTGAAAAACTGTTTTTT	CSAGGGGGEKLFF
TRBV29-1	.	TRBJ2-5	.	TGCAGCGCCGCCGGTTCCGGGCAAGAGACCCAGTACTTC	CSAAGSGQETQYF
TRBV4-1	.	TRBJ2-7	.	TGCGCCAGCAGCCCCCACGGGGGAGTTTTTTACGAGCAGTACTTC	CASSPHGGVFYEQYF
TRBV7-3	TRBD1	TRBJ2-1	.	TGTGCCAGCAGCCGGACAGGGCCGAGCTCCTACAATGAGCAGTTCTTC	CASSRTGPSSYNEQFF
TRBV4-1	.	TRBJ1-1	.	TGCGCCAGCAGCCAAGAGGGGGGGAACACTGAAGCTTTCTTT	CASSQEGGNTEAFF
TRBV13	.	TRBJ2-3	.	TGTGCCAGCAGCTTAGGAACAGATACGCAGTATTTT	CASSLGTDTQYF
TRBV6-5	TRBD1	TRBJ2-7	.	TGTGCCAGCAGTTACTCGACAGGGGGCTCCTACGAGCAGTACTTC	CASSYSTGGSYEQYF
TRBV4-1	.	TRBJ2-5	.	TGCGCCAGCAGCCAACATGGGGGAGTTCCCATCCAAGAGACCCAGTACTTC	CASSQHGGVPIQETQYF
TRBV6-4	TRBD1	TRBJ2-3	few	TGTGCCAGCAGTGACGGGACAGGGGGCGCAGATACGCAGTATTTT	CASSDGTGGADTQYF
TRBV4-1	TRBD1	TRBJ2-2	.	TGCGCCACCCAGACAGGGAAAAACACCGGGGAGCTGTTTTTT	CATQTGKNTGELFF
TRBV6-1	.	TRBJ2-7	few	TGTGCCAGCAGTGAATGGGTCGAGAGCTCCTACGAGCAGTACTTC	CASSEWVESSYEQYF
TRBV5-1	.	TRBJ2-5	.	TGCGCCAGCAGCCCCCGGGAGACCGGGGGTTGGCAAGAGACCCAGTACTTC	CASSPRETGGWQETQYF
TRBV4-1	TRBD1	TRBJ2-2	.	TGCGCCAGCAGCCACACCGGGACAGGGGTATCGGGGGAGCTGTTTTTT	CASSHTGTGVSGELFF
TRBV10-1	.	TRBJ2-3	.	TGCGCCAGCAGTGAGGGCGGGCTGAGCACAGATACGCAGTATTTT	CASSEGGLSTDTQYF
TRBV10-1	.	TRBJ2-7	.	TGCGCCAGCAGTCCCGGCCCCACCTACGAGCAGTACTTC	CASSPGPTYEQYF
TRBV19	.	TRBJ1-2	.	TGTGCCAGTAGTATGTTGGGAGGGCGCCCTAACTATGGCTACACCTTC	CASSMLGGRPNYGYTF
TRBV29-1	TRBD1	TRBJ2-3	.	TGCAGCACCCGACAGGGGGCTACAGATACGCAGTATTTT	CSTRQGATDTQYF
TRBV28	.	TRBJ2-7	.	TGTGCCAGCAGTTTAAATCCGCCTCCCTACGAGCAGTACTTC	CASSLNPPPYEQYF
TRBV10-3	.	TRBJ1-1	.	TGTGCCATCATGAGGGTCCCGAACACTGAAGCTTTCTTT	CAIMRVPNTEAFF
TRBV7-8	TRBD1	TRBJ1-2	.	TGTGCCAGCAGCTTAGCGAGAGGGGAGGGGGCGTATGGCTACACCTTC	CASSLARGEGAYGYTF
TRBV5-1	.	TRBJ2-1	.	TGCGCCAGCAGCTTGAGTGTCCTTAGCGACAATGAGCAGTTCTTC	CASSLSVLSDNEQFF
TRBV5-6	.	TRBJ1-4	.	TGTGCCAGCAGCTTGGGGGCTGGTTGGGGGACCGCGGAAAAACTGTTTTTT	CASSLGAGWGTAEKLFF
TRBV2	TRBD2	TRBJ2-7	.	TGTGCCAGCAGGGAGGGGACTAGGTCCGAGCAGTACTTC	CASREGTRSEQYF
TRBV2	.	TRBJ1-2	once	TGTGCCAGCAGTTATAAGGAGGGCCAGCCGGATGGCTACACCTTC	CASSYKEGQPDGYTF
TRBV5-5	.	TRBJ2-5	.	TGTGCCAGCAGCTTTAAAGGGACGAGAGAAGAGACCCAGTACTTC	CASSFKGTREETQYF
TRBV4-1	TRBD2	TRBJ2-1	.	TGCGCCAGCAGCCAGAAGCTAGCGGGGAGCTCCTACAATGAGCAGTTCTTC	CASSQKLAGSSYNEQFF
TRBV1	.	TRBJ2-3	.	TGCACCAGCAGCCAAAAAGCGGGAGTGATAGATACGCAGTATTTT	CTSSQKAGVIDTQYF
TRBV14	.	TRBJ2-3	.	TGTGCCAGCACTTCCGGGACATCTAGCACAGATACGCAGTATTTT	CASTSGTSSTDTQYF
TRBV30	.	TRBJ2-7	once	TGTGCCTGGAGTGTACCCCTAGAGAAGGGCTACGAGCAGTACTTC	CAWSVPLEKGYEQYF
TRBV7-8	.	TRBJ2-7	.	TGTGCCAGCAGCTTAGGCGGGACCTACGAGCAGTACTTC	CASSLGGTYEQYF
TRBV6-1	TRBD2	TRBJ2-3	.	TGTGCCAGCAGTGAGAGATACGGGAGGGTGCCAGATACGCAGTATTTT	CASSERYGRVPDTQYF
TRBV27	.	TRBJ1-4	.	TGTGCCAGCAGTACCCCCAGTGATGAAAAACTGTTTTTT	CASSTPSDEKLFF
TRBV7-2	TRBD1	TRBJ2-3	.	TGTGCCAGCAGCTTACTGGCAGGGGGCGGCTTCTGGGATACGCAGTATTTT	CASSLLAGGGFWDTQYF
TRBV7-9	TRBD2	TRBJ2-7	once	TGTGCCAGCAGCAGGCCAGCGGGAGCCGAGCAGTACTTC	CASSRPAGAEQYF
TRBV2	.	TRBJ2-7	.	TGTGCCAGCATCCTATATCCCGGGACTTACTCCTACGAGCAGTACTTC	CASILYPGTYSYEQYF
TRBV25-1	TRBD1	TRBJ2-7	.	TGTGCCAGCAGCGACAGGGTGTTGGGCGAGCAGTACTTC	CASSDRVLGEQYF
TRBV7-2	TRBD2	TRBJ2-7	.	TGTGCCAGCAGCCCCGGGACTAGCGGGGGGGCCTACGAGCAGTACTTC	CASSPGTSGGAYEQYF
TRBV7-9	TRBD2	TRBJ2-3	.	TGTGCCAGCAGAAGCGGGGACGAGGATACGCAGTATTTT	CASRSGDEDTQYF
TRBV6-6	.	TRBJ1-1	.	TGTGCCAGCAGTTTACTGGTTGGGCAGGCTGAAGCTTTCTTT	CASSLLVGQAEAFF